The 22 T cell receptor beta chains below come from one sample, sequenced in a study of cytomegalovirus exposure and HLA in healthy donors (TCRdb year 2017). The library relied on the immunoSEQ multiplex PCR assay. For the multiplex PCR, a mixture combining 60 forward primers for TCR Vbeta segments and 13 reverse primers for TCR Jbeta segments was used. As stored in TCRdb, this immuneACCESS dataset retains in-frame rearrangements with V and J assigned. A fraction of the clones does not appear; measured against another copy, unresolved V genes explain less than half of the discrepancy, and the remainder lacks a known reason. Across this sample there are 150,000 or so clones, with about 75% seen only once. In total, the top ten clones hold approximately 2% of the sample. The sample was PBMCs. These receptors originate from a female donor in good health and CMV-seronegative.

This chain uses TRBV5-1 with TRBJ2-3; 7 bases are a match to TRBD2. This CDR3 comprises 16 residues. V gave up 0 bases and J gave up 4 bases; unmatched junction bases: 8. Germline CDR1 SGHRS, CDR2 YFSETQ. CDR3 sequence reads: CASSLASGARADTQYF. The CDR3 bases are TGCGCCAGCAGCTTGGCCAGCGGGGCCCGAGCAGATACGCAGTATTTT.

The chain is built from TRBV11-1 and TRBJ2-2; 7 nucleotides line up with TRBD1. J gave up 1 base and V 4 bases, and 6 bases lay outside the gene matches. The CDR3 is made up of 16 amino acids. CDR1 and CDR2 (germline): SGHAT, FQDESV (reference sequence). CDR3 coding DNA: TGTGCCAGCAGCTCCAAGACAGGGATGAACACCGGGGAGCTGTTTTTT. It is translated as CASSSKTGMNTGELFF.

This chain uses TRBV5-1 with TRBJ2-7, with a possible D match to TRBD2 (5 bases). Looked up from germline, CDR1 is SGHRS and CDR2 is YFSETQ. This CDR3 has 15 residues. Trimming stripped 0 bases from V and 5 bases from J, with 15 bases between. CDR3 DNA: TGCGCCAGCAGCTTGGCCGACGGGATGATGAACGAGCAGTACTTC. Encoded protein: CASSLADGMMNEQYF.

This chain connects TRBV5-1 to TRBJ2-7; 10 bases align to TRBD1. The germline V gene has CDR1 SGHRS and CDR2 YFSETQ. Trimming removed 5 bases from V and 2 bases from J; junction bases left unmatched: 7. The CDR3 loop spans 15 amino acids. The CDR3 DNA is TGCGCCAGCAGGGATGGGACAGGGGCTCCCTACGAGCAGTACTTC. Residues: CASRDGTGAPYEQYF.

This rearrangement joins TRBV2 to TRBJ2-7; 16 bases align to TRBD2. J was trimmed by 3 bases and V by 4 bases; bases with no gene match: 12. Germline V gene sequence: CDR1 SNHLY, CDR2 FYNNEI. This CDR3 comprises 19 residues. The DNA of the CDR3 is TGTGCCAGCAGTGCTACCGGGACTAGCGGGGGGGCCCGAAACTACGAGCAGTACTTC. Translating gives CASSATGTSGGARNYEQYF.

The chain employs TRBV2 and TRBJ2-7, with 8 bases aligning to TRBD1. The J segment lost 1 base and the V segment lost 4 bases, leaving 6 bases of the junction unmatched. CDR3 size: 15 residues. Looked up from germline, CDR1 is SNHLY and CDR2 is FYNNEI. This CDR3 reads CASSGGQVISYEQYF. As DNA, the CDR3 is TGTGCCAGCAGTGGGGGACAGGTAATATCCTACGAGCAGTACTTC.

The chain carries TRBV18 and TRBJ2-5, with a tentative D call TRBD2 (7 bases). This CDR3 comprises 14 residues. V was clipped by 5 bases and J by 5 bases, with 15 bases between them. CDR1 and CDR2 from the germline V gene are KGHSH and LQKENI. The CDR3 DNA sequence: TGTGCCAGCTCAGACGAGGGGGGGTCTGAGACCCAGTACTTC. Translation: CASSDEGGSETQYF.

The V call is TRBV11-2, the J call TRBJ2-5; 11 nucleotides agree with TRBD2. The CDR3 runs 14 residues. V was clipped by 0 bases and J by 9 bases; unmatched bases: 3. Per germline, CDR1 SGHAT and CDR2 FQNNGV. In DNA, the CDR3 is TGTGCCAGCAGCTTAGAGGGTAGCGGGAGGGCCCAGTACTTC. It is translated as CASSLEGSGRAQYF.

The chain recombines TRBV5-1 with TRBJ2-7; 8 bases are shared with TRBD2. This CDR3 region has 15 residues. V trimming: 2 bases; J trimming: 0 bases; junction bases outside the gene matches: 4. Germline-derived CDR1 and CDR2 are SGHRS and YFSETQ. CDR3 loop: CASSFTGGNSYEQYF. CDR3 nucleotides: TGCGCCAGCAGCTTTACGGGGGGGAACTCCTACGAGCAGTACTTC.

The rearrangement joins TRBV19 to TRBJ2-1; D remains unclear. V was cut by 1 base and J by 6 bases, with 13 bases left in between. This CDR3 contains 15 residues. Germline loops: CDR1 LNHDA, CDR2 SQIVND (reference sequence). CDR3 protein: CASSIAAREGNEQFF. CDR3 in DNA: TGTGCCAGTAGTATAGCGGCTAGAGAAGGCAATGAGCAGTTCTTC.

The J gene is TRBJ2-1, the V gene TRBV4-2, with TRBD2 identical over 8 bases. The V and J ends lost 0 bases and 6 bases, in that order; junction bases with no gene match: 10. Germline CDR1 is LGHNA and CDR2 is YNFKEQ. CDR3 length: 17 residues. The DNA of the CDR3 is TGTGCCAGCAGCCAAGATTTAACGGGAGGGCCTAGCAATGAGCAGTTCTTC. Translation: CASSQDLTGGPSNEQFF.

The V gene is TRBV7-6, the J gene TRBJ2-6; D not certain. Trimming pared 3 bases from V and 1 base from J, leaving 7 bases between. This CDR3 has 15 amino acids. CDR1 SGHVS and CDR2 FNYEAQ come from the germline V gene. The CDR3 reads CASSLSVSGANVLTF. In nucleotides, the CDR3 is TGTGCCAGCAGCTTGTCCGTTTCTGGGGCCAACGTCCTGACTTTC.

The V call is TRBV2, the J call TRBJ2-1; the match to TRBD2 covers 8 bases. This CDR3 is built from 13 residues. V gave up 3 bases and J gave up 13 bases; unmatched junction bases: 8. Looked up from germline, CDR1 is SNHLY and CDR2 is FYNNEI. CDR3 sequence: CASSEFMGLGQFF. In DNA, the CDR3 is TGTGCCAGCAGTGAGTTTATGGGACTAGGTCAGTTCTTC.

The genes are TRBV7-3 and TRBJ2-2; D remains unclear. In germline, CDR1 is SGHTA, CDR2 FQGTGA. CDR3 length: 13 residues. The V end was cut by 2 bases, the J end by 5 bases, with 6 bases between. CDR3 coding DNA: TGTGCCAGCAGCTTATTTGTAACCGGGGAGCTGTTTTTT. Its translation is CASSLFVTGELFF.

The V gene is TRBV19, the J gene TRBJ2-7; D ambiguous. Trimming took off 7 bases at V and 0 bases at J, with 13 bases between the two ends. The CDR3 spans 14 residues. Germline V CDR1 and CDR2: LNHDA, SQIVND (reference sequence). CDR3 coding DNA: TGTGCCAGTACCCCCGGGTATTTCTCCTACGAGCAGTACTTC. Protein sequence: CASTPGYFSYEQYF.

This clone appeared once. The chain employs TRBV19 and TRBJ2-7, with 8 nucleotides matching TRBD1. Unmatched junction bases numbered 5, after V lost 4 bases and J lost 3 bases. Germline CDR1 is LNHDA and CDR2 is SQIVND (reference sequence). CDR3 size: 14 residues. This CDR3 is CASSSGTGIYEQYF. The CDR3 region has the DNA TGTGCCAGTAGTAGCGGGACAGGAATCTACGAGCAGTACTTC.

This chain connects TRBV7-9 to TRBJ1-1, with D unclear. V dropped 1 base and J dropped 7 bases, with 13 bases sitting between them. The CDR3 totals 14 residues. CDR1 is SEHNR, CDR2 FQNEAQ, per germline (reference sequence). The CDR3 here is CASSLVEAPVEAFF. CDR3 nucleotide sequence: TGTGCCAGCAGCTTAGTGGAGGCACCGGTTGAAGCTTTCTTT. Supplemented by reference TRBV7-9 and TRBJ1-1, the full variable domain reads DTGVSQNPRHKITKRGQNVTFRCDPISEHNRLYWYRQTLGQGPEFLTYFQNEAQLEKSRLLSDRFSAERPKGSFSTLEIQRTEQGDSAMYLCASSLVEAPVEAFFGQGTRLTVV.

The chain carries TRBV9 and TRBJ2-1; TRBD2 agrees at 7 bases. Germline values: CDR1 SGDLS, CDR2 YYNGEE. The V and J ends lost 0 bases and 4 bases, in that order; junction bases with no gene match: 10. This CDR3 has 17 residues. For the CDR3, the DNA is TGTGCCAGCAGCGTAGTAGGCGGGGGAAAGAATTACAATGAGCAGTTCTTC. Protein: CASSVVGGGKNYNEQFF.

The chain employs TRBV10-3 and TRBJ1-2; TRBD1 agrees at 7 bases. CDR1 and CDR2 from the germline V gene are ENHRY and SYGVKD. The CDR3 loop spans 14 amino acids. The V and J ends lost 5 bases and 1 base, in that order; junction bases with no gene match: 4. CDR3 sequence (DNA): TGTGCCATCAGTCCGACAGGGATTAACTATGGCTACACCTTC. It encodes CAISPTGINYGYTF.

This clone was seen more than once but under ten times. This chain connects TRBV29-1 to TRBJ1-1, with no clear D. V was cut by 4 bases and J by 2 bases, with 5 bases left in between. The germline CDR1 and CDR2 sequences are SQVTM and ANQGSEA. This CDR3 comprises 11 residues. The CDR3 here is CSVALNTEAFF. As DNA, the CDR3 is TGCAGCGTTGCTCTAAACACTGAAGCTTTCTTT.

The CDR3 DNA sequence: TGTGCCAGCTCACCATTTACCGGGACTAGCACTCACGATACGCAGTATTTT. Its protein product is CASSPFTGTSTHDTQYF. The chain uses TRBV18 and TRBJ2-3, with 9 bases identical to TRBD2. The germline gives CDR1 KGHSH, CDR2 LQKENI. With 2 bases clipped from V and 6 bases from J, the junction kept 12 bases outside the gene matches. The CDR3 is made up of 17 amino acids.

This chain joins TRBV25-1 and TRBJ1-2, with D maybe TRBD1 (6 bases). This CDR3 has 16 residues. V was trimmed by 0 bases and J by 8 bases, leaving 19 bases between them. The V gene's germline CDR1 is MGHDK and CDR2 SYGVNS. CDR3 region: CASSEYAGGAGKGYTF. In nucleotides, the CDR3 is TGTGCCAGCAGTGAATACGCGGGGGGCGCAGGAAAAGGCTACACCTTC.